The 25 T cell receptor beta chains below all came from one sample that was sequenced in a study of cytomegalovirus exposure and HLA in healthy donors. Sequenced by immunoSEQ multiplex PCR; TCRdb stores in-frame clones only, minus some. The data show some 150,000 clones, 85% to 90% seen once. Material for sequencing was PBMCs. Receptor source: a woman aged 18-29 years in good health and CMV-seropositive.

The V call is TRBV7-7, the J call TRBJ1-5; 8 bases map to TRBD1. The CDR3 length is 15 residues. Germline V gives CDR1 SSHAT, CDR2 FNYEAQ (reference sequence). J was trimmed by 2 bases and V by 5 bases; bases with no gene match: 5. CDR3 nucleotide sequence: TGTGCCAGCAGCACGGACAGGGAAGGCAATCAGCCCCAGCATTTT. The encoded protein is CASSTDREGNQPQHF.

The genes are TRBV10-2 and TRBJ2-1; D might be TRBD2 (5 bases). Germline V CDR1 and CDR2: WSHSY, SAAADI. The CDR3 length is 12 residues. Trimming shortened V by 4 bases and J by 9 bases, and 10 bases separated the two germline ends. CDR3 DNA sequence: TGCGCCAGCAGTGCGGGAAGGATTGAGCAGTTCTTC. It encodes CASSAGRIEQFF.

The CDR3 region has the DNA TGTGCCAGCAGCTTAGAGGGAGGCGGGAGTCTTGAGACCCAGTACTTC. It translates to CASSLEGGGSLETQYF. This chain links TRBV7-9 with TRBJ2-5; 7 bases map to TRBD2. Germline V gene sequence: CDR1 SEHNR, CDR2 FQNEAQ (reference sequence). CDR3 length: 16 amino acids. Trimming took 1 base from V and 5 from J; bases not matched to a gene: 10.

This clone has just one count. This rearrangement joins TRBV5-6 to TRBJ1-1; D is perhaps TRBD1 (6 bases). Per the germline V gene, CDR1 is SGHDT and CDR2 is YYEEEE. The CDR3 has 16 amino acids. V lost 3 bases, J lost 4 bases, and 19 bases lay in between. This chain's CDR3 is CASSSIDRREGTEAFF. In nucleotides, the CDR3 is TGTGCCAGCAGCTCCATCGACAGGCGTGAGGGCACTGAAGCTTTCTTT.

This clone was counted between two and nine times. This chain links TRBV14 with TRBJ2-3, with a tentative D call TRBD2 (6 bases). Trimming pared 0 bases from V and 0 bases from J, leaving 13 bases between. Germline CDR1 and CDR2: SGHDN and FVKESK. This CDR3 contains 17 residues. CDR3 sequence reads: CASSQDSGASSTDTQYF. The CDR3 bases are TGTGCCAGCAGCCAAGATAGCGGTGCTTCTAGCACAGATACGCAGTATTTT.

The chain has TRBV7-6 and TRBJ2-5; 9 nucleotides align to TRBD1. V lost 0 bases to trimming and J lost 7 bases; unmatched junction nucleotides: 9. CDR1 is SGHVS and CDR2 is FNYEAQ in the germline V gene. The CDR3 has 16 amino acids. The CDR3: CASSLAVTGGKGTQYF. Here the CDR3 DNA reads TGTGCCAGCAGCTTAGCCGTGACAGGGGGTAAAGGGACCCAGTACTTC.

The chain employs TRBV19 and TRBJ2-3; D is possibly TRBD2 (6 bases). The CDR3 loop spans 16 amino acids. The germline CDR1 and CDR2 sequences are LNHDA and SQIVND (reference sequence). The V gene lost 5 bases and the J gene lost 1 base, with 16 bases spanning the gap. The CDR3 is CASSPTTGARTDTQYF. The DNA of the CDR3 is TGTGCCAGTAGTCCTACTACGGGAGCGCGCACAGATACGCAGTATTTT.

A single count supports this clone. The CDR3 DNA sequence: TGTGCCTGGAGTGGAGGGGGCGTTCAGCCCCAGCATTTT. It yields the protein CAWSGGGVQPQHF. The chain combines TRBV30 with TRBJ1-5; 7 bases are a match to TRBD1. This CDR3 is 13 amino acids long. Germline-derived CDR1 and CDR2 are GTSNPN and SVGIG (reference sequence). The V and J ends lost 1 base and 6 bases, in that order; junction bases with no gene match: 3.

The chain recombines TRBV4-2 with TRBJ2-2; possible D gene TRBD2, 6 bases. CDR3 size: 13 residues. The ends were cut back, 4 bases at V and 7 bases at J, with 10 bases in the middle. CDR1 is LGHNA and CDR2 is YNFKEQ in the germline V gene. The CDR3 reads CASSPGDGGELFF. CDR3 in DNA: TGTGCCAGCAGCCCGGGAGACGGCGGGGAGCTGTTTTTT.

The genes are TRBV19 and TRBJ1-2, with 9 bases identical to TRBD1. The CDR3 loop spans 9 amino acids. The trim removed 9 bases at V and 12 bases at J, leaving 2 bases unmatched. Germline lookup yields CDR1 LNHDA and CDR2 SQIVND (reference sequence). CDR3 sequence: CASGQGNTF. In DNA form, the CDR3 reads TGTGCCAGCGGACAGGGGAACACCTTC.

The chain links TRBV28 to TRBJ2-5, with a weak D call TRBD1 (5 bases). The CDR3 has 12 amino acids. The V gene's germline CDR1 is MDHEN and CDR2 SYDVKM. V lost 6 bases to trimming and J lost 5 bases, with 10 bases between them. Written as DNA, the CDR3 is TGTGCCAGCAGGCCACCAGGGGAGACCCAGTACTTC. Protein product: CASRPPGETQYF.

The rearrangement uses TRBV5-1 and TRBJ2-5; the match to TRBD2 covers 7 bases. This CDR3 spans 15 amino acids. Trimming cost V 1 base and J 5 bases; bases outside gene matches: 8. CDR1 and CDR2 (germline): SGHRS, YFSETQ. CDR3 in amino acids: CASSLPGGTVETQYF. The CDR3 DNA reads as TGCGCCAGCAGCTTGCCCGGGGGGACGGTGGAGACCCAGTACTTC.

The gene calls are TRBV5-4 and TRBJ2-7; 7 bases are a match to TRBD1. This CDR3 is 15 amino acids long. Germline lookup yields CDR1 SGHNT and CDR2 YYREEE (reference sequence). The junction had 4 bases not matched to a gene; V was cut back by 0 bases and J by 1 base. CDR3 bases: TGTGCCAGCAGCTTGGCCTCGGGACAGTCCTACGAGCAGTACTTC. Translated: CASSLASGQSYEQYF.

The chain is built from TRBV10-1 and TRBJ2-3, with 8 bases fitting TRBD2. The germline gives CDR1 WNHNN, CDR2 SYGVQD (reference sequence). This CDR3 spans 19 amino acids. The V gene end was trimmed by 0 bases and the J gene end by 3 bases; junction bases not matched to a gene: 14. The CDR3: CASSESKAGALRGTDTQYF. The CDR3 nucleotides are TGCGCCAGCAGTGAGTCGAAAGCGGGAGCCCTTAGGGGGACAGATACGCAGTATTTT.

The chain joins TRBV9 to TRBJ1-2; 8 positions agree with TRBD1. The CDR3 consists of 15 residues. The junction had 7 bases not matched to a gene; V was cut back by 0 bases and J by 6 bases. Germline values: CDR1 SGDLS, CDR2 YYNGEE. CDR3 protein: CASSVVPGGDNGYTF. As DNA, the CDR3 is TGTGCCAGCAGCGTAGTGCCAGGGGGCGATAATGGCTACACCTTC.

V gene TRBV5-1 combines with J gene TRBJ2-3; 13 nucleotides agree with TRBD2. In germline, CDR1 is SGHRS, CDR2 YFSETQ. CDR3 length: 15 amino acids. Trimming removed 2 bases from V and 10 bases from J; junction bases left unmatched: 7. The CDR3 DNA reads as TGCGCCAGCAGCTTAGAACTAGCGGGAGGGGGGTCGCAGTATTTT. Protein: CASSLELAGGGSQYF.

CDR3 residues: CSVAGTGDHGYTF. CDR3 coding DNA: TGCAGCGTGGCTGGGACAGGGGACCATGGCTACACCTTC. The chain recombines TRBV29-1 with TRBJ1-2; 10 bases agree with TRBD1. V was clipped by 6 bases and J by 6 bases; unmatched bases: 7. Germline V lookup: CDR1 SQVTM, CDR2 ANQGSEA. The length of the CDR3 is 13 residues.

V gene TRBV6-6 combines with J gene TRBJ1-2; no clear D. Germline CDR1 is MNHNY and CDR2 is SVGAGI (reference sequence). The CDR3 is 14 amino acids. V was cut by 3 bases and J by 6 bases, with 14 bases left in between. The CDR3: CASSYDTRFNGYTF. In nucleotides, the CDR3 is TGTGCCAGCAGTTATGACACTCGGTTCAATGGCTACACCTTC.

CDR3: CASSLGGSNEKLFF. CDR3 coding DNA: TGTGCCAGCAGCCTTGGGGGGTCTAATGAAAAACTGTTTTTT. The rearrangement joins TRBV5-5 to TRBJ1-4; TRBD1 is a possible D gene (5 bases). Per the germline V gene, CDR1 is SGHKS and CDR2 is YYEKEE (reference sequence). The CDR3 runs to 14 residues. With 4 bases removed from V and 3 bases from J, the gap between germline ends came to 10 bases.

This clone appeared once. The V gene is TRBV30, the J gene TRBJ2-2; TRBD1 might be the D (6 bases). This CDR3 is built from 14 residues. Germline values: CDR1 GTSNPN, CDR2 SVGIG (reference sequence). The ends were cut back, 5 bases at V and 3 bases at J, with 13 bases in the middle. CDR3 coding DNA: TGTGCCTGGGGTTCGCCAGGGGACACCGGGGAGCTGTTTTTT. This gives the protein CAWGSPGDTGELFF.

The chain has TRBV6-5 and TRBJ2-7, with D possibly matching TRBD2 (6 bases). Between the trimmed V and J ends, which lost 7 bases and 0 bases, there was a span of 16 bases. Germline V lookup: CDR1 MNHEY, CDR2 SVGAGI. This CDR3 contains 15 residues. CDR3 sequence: CASKEGGPSSYEQYF. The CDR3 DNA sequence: TGTGCCAGCAAAGAAGGAGGGCCAAGCTCCTACGAGCAGTACTTC.

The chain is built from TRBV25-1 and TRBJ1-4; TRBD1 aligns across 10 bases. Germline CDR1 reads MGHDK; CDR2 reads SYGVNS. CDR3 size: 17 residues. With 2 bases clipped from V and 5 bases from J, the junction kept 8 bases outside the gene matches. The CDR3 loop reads CASSEQGQGLRNEKLFF. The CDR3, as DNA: TGTGCCAGCAGTGAACAGGGACAGGGGCTGCGAAATGAAAAACTGTTTTTT.

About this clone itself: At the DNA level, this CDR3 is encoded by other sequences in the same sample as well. In nucleotides, the CDR3 is TGCGCCAGCAGCCAAGATCCGGGAATGAACACTGAAGCTTTCTTT. Its protein is CASSQDPGMNTEAFF. The chain carries TRBV4-1 and TRBJ1-1; D is uncertain. Germline V lookup: CDR1 MGHRA, CDR2 YSYEKL. The CDR3 contains 15 residues. Deletions cut 0 bases from V and 0 bases from J, with 8 bases between.

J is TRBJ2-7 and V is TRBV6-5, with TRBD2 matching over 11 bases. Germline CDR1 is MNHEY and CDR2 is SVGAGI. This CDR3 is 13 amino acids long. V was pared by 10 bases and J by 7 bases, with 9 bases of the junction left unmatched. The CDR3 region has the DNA TGTGCCACCCTCCAAGTAGCGGGAGGGGAGCAGTACTTC. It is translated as CATLQVAGGEQYF.

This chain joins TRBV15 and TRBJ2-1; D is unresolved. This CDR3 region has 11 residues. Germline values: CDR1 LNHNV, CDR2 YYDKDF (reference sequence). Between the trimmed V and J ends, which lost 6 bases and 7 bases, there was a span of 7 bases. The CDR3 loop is CATSLRNEQFF. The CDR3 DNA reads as TGTGCCACCAGTCTGCGGAATGAGCAGTTCTTC.